The rows below give T cell receptor beta chains drawn from one sample of a study of shared clonotypes between healthy human individuals. The data were produced by immunoSEQ multiplex PCR, yet TCRdb's version contains in-frame clones alone and is incomplete. The sample contains about 450,000 clones, around 79% of which appear only once. The sequenced sample was PBMCs. Receptors originate from a woman aged 35 to 49 in good health. Some clones in this sample may be carry-over from other donors' samples. Both conserved end residues are trimmed from each CDR3. The D gene is left open where the match is weak.

d_gene,v_gene,j_gene,len,CDR3aa
NA,TRBV14,TRBJ2-7,12,ASSQAYAGAGQY
NA,TRBV18,TRBJ2-2,13,ASSLGQSFTGELF
TRBD2,TRBV7-3,TRBJ2-1,12,ASSLLAGANEQF
NA,TRBV11-2,TRBJ1-2,11,ASSGGNRYGYT
NA,TRBV5-4,TRBJ2-3,12,ASSLDYFTDTQY
NA,TRBV25-1,TRBJ1-6,10,ASSIYGSPLH
NA,TRBV7-6,TRBJ2-1,14,ASSDPKRDSYNEQF
NA,TRBV5-1,TRBJ2-1,15,ASNYLGDSQGYNEQF
TRBD1,TRBV5-1,TRBJ1-4,18,ASSLGPKWTGALENEKLF
NA,TRBV6-1,TRBJ1-1,11,ASSVGWAAEAF
NA,TRBV2,TRBJ2-3,10,ASSSATDTQY
NA,TRBV2,TRBJ1-5,12,ASSEDRSYQPQH
NA,TRBV19,TRBJ2-1,13,ASSIAQGLYNEQF
TRBD1,TRBV10-2,TRBJ1-5,14,ASSELKGQGNQPQH
NA,TRBV5-1,TRBJ2-7,11,ASSLRFQGEQY
TRBD1,TRBV5-1,TRBJ1-1,14,ASSPRDRNMNTEAF
NA,TRBV23-1,TRBJ1-6,11,ASRETRGSPLH
NA,TRBV5-1,TRBJ2-3,12,ASSLELQVDTQY
NA,TRBV15,TRBJ2-7,14,ATSRGAGDGAYEQY
TRBD1,TRBV30,TRBJ2-5,11,AWSANRGETQY
TRBD1,TRBV28,TRBJ2-7,13,ASSRQGTGAYEQY
TRBD2,TRBV6-1,TRBJ2-1,12,ASSEAGGYNEQF
NA,TRBV5-4,TRBJ1-4,11,ASSLGHAGMLF
NA,TRBV5-6,TRBJ1-2,9,ASSWEYGYT
TRBD2,TRBV30,TRBJ2-7,11,AWSTRGVREQY
TRBD1,TRBV28,TRBJ2-4,12,ASRSTGNKNIQY
NA,TRBV7-3,TRBJ1-1,11,ASSLGINTEAF
TRBD2,TRBV28,TRBJ2-2,12,ASTLARGAGELF
NA,TRBV5-4,TRBJ2-5,12,ASRPGALLETQY
NA,TRBV4-2,TRBJ1-4,14,ASSQDQGRTNEKLF
TRBD2,TRBV13,TRBJ2-3,11,SEREISTDTQY
NA,TRBV10-2,TRBJ1-2,10,ASSESEGGYT
NA,TRBV4-1,TRBJ2-1,12,ASSRRQGGQEQF
NA,TRBV29-1,TRBJ2-2,11,SVDGQGVGELF
NA,TRBV6-4,TRBJ2-1,12,ASSEGGSYNEQF
NA,TRBV28,TRBJ2-2,12,ASSRRVNTGELF
NA,TRBV5-1,TRBJ1-1,11,ASSLFWGYEAF
NA,TRBV7-9,TRBJ1-1,12,ASSHRQGNTEAF
NA,TRBV20-1,TRBJ2-7,8,SASWGEQY
NA,TRBV10-3,TRBJ2-2,14,AITRDSLPNTGELF
NA,TRBV4-2,TRBJ2-2,14,ASSQFTGRYTGELF
NA,TRBV4-2,TRBJ1-1,11,ASTNRENTEAF
NA,TRBV28,TRBJ1-4,13,ASIRSGTRLEKLF
NA,TRBV14,TRBJ2-7,11,ASSQGADYEQY
NA,TRBV28,TRBJ2-1,12,ASTNILATYEQF
TRBD2,TRBV28,TRBJ2-3,16,ASSYSGTSGRSTDTQY
TRBD2,TRBV5-4,TRBJ2-1,14,ASSSKRELSYNEQF
NA,TRBV5-4,TRBJ1-2,11,ASSVQGTYGYT
NA,TRBV11-3,TRBJ2-6,13,ASSGGDSGANVLT
TRBD2,TRBV9,TRBJ2-5,13,ASSVVAGRGETQY
TRBD1,TRBV4-3,TRBJ2-7,12,ASSPGTGDYEQY
TRBD2,TRBV5-1,TRBJ2-1,13,ASSGISGNYNEQF
NA,TRBV29-1,TRBJ2-4,12,SVEGGVGRNIQY
TRBD2,TRBV27,TRBJ2-3,11,ASSLFGLAGVY
TRBD2,TRBV7-2,TRBJ2-7,13,ASRKLAGGPHEQY